This T cell receptor beta chain was found in a study of blood T cell repertoires in COVID-19. Across the study: Samples representing acute and convalescent COVID-19 were sourced from the United States, Italy and Spain. T cells, B-cell-depleted T cells, or PBMCs supplied cDNA or gDNA.

Source study methods: Quantification of nucleated cells was approximated via reference gene primer amplification. Sequencing was performed with immunoSEQ multiplex PCR; in TCRdb, only in-frame clones are kept and a portion is missing. Clone size and the V and J calls come from that table; the DNA yielded D and trimming. The table lists over 15,000 clones, around three quarters of them singletons. V dropped 2 bases and J dropped 4; count of bases not matched to a gene: 8. The CDR3 spans 17 residues. Germline assignment: CDR1 SGHAT and CDR2 FQNNGV. The specimen was peripheral blood. The chain uses TRBV11-2 and TRBJ2-1, with TRBD1 matching over 10 bases. The sequence was collected from a man in his sixties or seventies with active or convalescent COVID-19. The CDR3 sequence: CASSLPKTGGLYNEQFF. The CDR3 DNA is TGTGCCAGCAGCTTACCCAAGACAGGGGGCTTATACAATGAGCAGTTCTTC.